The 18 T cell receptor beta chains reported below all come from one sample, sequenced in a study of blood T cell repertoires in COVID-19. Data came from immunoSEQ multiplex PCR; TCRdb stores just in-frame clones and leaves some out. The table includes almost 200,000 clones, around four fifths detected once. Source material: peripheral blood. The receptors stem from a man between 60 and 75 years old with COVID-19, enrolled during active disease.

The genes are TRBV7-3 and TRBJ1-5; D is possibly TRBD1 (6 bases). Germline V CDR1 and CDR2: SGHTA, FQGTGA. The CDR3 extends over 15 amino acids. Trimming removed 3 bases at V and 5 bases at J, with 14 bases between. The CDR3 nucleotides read TGTGCCAGCAGCTTGGTCAGGGGTATCGATCAGCCCCAGCATTTT. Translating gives CASSLVRGIDQPQHF.

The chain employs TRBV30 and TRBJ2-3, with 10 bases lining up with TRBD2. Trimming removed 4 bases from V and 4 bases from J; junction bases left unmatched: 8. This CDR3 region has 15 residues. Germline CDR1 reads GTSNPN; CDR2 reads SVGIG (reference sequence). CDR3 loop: CAWTRLAGGADTQYF. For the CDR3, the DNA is TGTGCCTGGACTCGATTAGCGGGAGGAGCAGATACGCAGTATTTT.

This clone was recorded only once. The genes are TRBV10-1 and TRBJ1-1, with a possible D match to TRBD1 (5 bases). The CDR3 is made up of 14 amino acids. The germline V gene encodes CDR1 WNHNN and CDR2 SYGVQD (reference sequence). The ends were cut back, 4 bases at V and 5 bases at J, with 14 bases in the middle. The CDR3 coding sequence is TGCGCCAGCAGTGTCTCGGCCGGGGGGACTGAAGCTTTCTTT. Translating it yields CASSVSAGGTEAFF.

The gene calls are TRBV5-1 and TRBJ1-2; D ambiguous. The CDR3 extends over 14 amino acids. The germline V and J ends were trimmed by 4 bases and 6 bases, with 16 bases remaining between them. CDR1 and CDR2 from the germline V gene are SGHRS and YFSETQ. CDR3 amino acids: CASSPARVIDGYTF. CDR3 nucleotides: TGCGCCAGCAGCCCGGCACGGGTTATCGATGGCTACACCTTC. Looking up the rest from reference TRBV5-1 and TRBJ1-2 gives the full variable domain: KAGVTQTPRYLIKTRGQQVTLSCSPISGHRSVSWYQQTPGQGLQFLFEYFSETQRNKGNFPGRFSGRQFSNSRSEMNVSTLELGDSALYLCASSPARVIDGYTFGSGTRLTVV.

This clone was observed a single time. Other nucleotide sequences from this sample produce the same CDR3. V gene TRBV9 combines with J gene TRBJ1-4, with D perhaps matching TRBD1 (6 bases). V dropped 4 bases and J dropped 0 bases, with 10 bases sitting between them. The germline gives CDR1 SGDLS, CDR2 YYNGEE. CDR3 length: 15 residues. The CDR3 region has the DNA TGTGCCAGCAGCCCTGGACAGACAACTAATGAAAAACTGTTTTTT. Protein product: CASSPGQTTNEKLFF.

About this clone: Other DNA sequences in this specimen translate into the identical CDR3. The CDR3: CASSPGTGVGGYTF. The CDR3, as DNA: TGCGCCAGCAGTCCCGGGACAGGGGTCGGTGGCTACACCTTC. The chain links TRBV10-2 to TRBJ1-2; 10 positions agree with TRBD1. Per the germline V gene, CDR1 is WSHSY and CDR2 is SAAADI. This CDR3 comprises 14 residues. V trimming: 5 bases; J trimming: 7 bases; junction bases outside the gene matches: 7.

The DNA of the CDR3 is TGTGCCGCGGAGAGCGGGCGCGAGCAGTACTTC. It encodes CAAESGREQYF. This rearrangement joins TRBV10-3 to TRBJ2-7, with a possible D match to TRBD2 (6 bases). The germline V gene encodes CDR1 ENHRY and CDR2 SYGVKD. Trimming left V 11 bases short and J 6 bases short, with 14 bases between. The CDR3 covers 11 residues.

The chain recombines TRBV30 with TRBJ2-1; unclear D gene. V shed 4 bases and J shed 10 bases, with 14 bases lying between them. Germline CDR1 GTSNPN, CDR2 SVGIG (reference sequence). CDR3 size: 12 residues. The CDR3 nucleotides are TGTGCCTGGAATCGACTGGGTGTGGAGCAGTTCTTC. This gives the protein CAWNRLGVEQFF.

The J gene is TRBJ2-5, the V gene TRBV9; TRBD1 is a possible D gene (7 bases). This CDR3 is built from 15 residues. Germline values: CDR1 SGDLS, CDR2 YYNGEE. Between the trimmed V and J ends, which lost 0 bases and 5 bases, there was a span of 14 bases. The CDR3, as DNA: TGTGCCAGCAGCGTAGACGCAGGGGGGCGGGAGACCCAGTACTTC. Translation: CASSVDAGGRETQYF.

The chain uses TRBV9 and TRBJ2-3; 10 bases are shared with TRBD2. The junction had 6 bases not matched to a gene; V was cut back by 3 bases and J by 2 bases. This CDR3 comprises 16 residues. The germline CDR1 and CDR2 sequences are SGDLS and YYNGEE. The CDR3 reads CASSEKLAGFTDTQYF. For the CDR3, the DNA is TGTGCCAGCAGCGAAAAACTAGCGGGATTCACAGATACGCAGTATTTT.

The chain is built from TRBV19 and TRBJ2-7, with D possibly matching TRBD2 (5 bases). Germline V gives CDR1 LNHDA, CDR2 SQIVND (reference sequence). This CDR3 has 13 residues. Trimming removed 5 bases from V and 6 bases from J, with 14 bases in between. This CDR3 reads CASSFKHGVEQYF. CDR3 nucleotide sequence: TGTGCCAGTAGTTTTAAACACGGGGTCGAGCAGTACTTC.

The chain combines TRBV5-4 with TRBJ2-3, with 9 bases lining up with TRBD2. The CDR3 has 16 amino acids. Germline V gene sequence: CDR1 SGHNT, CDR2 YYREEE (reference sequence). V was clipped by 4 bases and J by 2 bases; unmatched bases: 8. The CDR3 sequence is CASSPVAGVVTDTQYF. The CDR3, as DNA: TGTGCCAGCAGCCCCGTAGCGGGAGTGGTCACAGATACGCAGTATTTT. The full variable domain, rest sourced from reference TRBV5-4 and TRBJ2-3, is ETGVTQSPTHLIKTRGQQVTLRCSSQSGHNTVSWYQQALGQGPQFIFQYYREEENGRGNFPPRFSGLQFPNYSSELNVNALELDDSALYLCASSPVAGVVTDTQYFGPGTRLTVL.

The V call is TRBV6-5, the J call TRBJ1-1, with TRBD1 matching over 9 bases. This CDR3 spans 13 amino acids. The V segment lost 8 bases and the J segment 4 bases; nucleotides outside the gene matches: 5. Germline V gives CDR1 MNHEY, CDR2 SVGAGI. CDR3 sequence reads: CASEGQGITEAFF. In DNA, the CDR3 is TGTGCCAGCGAGGGACAGGGTATCACTGAAGCTTTCTTT.

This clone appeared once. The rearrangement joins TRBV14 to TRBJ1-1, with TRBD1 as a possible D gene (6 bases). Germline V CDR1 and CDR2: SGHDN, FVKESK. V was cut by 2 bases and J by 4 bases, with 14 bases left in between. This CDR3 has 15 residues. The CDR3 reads CASSQLLGGATEAFF. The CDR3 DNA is TGTGCCAGCAGCCAACTCCTCGGGGGGGCCACTGAAGCTTTCTTT.

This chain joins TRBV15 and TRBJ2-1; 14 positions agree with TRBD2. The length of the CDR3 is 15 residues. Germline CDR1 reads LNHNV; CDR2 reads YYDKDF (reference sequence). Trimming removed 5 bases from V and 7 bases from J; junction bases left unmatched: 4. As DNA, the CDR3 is TGTGCCACCAGCTCAAGACTAGCGGGAGGGAATGAGCAGTTCTTC. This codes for CATSSRLAGGNEQFF.

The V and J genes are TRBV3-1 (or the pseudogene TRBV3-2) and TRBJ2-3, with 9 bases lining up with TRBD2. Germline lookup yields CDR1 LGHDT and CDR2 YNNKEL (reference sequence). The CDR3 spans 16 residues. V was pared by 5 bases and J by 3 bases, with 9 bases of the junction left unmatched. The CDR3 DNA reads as TGTGCCAGCAGCTCGCGTAGCGGGAGTCTTACAGATACGCAGTATTTT. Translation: CASSSRSGSLTDTQYF.

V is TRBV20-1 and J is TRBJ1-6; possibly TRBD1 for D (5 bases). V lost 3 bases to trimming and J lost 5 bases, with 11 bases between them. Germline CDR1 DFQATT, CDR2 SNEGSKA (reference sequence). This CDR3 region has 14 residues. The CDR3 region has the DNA TGCAGTGCTAGTACGGGCAGGGATAATTCACCCCTCCACTTT. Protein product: CSASTGRDNSPLHF.

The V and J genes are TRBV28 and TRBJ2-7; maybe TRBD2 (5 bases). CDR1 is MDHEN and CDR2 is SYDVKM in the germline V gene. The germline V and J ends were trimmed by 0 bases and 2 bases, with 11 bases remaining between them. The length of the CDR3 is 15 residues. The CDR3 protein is CASSLWGHGTYEQYF. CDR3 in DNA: TGTGCCAGCAGTTTATGGGGTCACGGGACCTACGAGCAGTACTTC.